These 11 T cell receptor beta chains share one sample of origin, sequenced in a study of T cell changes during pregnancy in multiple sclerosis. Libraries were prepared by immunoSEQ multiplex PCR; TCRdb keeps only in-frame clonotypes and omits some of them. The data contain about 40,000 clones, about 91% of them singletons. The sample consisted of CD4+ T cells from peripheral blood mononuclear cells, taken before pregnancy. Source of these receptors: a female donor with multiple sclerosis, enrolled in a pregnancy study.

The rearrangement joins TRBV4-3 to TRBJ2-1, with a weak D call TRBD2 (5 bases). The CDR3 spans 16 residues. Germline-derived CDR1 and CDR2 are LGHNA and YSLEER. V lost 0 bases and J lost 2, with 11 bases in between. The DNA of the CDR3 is TGCGCCAGCAGCCAAGACCCGGGGATAACCTACAATGAGCAGTTCTTC. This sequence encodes CASSQDPGITYNEQFF.

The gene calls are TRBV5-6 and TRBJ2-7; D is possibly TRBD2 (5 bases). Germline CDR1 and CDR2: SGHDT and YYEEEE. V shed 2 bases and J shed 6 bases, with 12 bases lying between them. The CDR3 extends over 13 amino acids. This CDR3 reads CASSFERTGEQYF. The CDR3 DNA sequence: TGTGCCAGCAGCTTTGAGCGGACGGGCGAGCAGTACTTC.

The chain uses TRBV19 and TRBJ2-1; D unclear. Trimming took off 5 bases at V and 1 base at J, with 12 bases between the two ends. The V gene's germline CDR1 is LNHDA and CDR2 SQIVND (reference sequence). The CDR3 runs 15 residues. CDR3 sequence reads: CASSLTISSYNEQFF. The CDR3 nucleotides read TGTGCCAGTAGTCTAACTATAAGTTCCTACAATGAGCAGTTCTTC.

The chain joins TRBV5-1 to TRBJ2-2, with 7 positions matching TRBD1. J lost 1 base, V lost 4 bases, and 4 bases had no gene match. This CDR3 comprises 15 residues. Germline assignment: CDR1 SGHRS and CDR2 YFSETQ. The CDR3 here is CASSLGTVNTGELFF. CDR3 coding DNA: TGCGCCAGCAGCCTCGGGACAGTGAACACCGGGGAGCTGTTTTTT. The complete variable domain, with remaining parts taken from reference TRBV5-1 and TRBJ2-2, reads KAGVTQTPRYLIKTRGQQVTLSCSPISGHRSVSWYQQTPGQGLQFLFEYFSETQRNKGNFPGRFSGRQFSNSRSEMNVSTLELGDSALYLCASSLGTVNTGELFFGEGSRLTVL.

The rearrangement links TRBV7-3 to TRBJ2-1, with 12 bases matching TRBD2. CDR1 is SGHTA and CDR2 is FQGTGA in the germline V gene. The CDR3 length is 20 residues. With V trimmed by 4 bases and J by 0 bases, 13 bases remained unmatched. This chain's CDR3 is CASSSRPVTSGSPSYNEQFF. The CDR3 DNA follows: TGTGCCAGCAGCTCCAGACCTGTGACTAGCGGGAGCCCCTCCTACAATGAGCAGTTCTTC.

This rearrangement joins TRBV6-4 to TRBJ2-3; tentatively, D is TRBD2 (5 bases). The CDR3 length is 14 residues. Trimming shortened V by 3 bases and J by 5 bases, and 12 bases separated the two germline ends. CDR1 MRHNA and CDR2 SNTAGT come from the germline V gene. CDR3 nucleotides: TGTGCCAGCAGTGAAACCGGAGGCAGAGATACGCAGTATTTT. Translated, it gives CASSETGGRDTQYF.

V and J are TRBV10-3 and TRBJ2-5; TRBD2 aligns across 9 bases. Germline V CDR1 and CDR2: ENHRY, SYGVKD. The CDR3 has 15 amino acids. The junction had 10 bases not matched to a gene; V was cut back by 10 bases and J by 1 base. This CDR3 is CATKMREGLQETQYF. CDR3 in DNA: TGTGCCACTAAAATGCGGGAGGGCCTCCAAGAGACCCAGTACTTC.

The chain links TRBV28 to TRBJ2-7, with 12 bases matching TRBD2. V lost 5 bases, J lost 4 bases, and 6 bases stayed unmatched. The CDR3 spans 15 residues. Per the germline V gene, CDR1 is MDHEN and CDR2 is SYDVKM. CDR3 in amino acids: CASSPHGTSGYEQYF. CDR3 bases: TGTGCCAGCAGTCCCCACGGGACTAGCGGGTACGAGCAGTACTTC.

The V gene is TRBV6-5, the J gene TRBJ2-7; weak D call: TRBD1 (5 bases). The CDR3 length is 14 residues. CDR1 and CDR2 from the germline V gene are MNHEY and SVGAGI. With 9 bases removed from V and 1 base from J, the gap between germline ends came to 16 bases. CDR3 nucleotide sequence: TGTGCCAGTTGGGGCACAGGTCGATCCTACGAGCAGTACTTC. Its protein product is CASWGTGRSYEQYF.

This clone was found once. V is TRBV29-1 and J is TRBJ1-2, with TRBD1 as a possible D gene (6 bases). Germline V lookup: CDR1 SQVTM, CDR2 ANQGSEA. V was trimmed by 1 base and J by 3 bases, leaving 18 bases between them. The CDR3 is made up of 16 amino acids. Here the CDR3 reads CSVEGYGTGSDYGYTF. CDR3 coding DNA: TGCAGCGTTGAAGGTTACGGAACAGGGTCGGACTATGGCTACACCTTC.

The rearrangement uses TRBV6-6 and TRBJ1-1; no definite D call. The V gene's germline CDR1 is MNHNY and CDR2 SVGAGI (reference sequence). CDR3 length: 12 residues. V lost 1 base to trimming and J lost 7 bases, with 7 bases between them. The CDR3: CASSYYSGEAFF. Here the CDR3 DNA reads TGTGCCAGCAGTTACTATAGCGGTGAAGCTTTCTTT.